This T cell receptor beta chain comes out of a study of beta chain features in type 1 diabetes. Study-level results: The naive, central memory and Treg TCRB repertoires showed an apparent similarity that was greater among patients than among healthy donors. Highly expressing activated T cells could be over-counted with a cDNA template. Type 1 diabetes patients had moderately but significantly shorter TCRB CDR3s in all four CD4+ subsets.

All of the isolated RNA was reverse transcribed, so expressed TCRB transcripts were sequenced. Clones were read by immunoSEQ multiplex PCR, and TCRdb kept only the in-frame ones, dropping some. Of 250,000 to 350,000 clones listed, 14% are singletons. This clone was seen a few times. Antigen unknown. Material: central memory CD4+ T cells from blood. This clonotype originated in a man aged 25-40 years in good health.

CDR3 in amino acids: CAIKAHNGRNTEAFF. The CDR3 region has the DNA TGTGCCATCAAGGCCCATAACGGACGGAACACTGAAGCTTTCTTT. V and J are TRBV10-3 and TRBJ1-1; D unclear. Germline V gene lookup returns CDR1 ENHRY and CDR2 SYGVKD. This CDR3 is 15 amino acids long. V lost 7 bases and J lost 1, with 16 bases in between.